This is a list of T cell receptor beta chains from one sample in a study of blood T cell repertoires in COVID-19. Assay used: immunoSEQ multiplex PCR; TCRdb lists only in-frame clones, some missing. The table records under 300,000 clones, around nine tenths of them present only once. The sample taken for sequencing was peripheral blood. The receptor source for this set is a woman in her 70s with active or convalescent COVID-19. CDR3s include the opening cysteine and the closing phenylalanine or tryptophan. Each record gives: CDR3 protein, CDR3 DNA, clone size, D gene, J gene, V gene. The D gene is left open where the match is weak. Part of the rows lack a size; the others show once, few, many or a class for expanded clones.

CASTSPPGTLSNQPQHF,TGTGCCAGTACCTCCCCTCCAGGGACACTTAGCAATCAGCCCCAGCATTTT,-,-,TRBJ1-5,TRBV19
CASGGGGREEQYF,TGTGCCAGCGGCGGGGGGGGGCGGGAGGAGCAGTACTTC,once,TRBD2,TRBJ2-7,TRBV6-6
CASSPTSGGAETQYF,TGTGCCAGCAGCCCTACTAGCGGGGGAGCTGAGACCCAGTACTTC,-,TRBD2,TRBJ2-5,TRBV6-6
CASSLPGTGMDEQYF,TGTGCCAGCAGCCTGCCCGGGACAGGGATGGACGAGCAGTACTTC,few,TRBD1,TRBJ2-7,TRBV6-2/TRBV6-3
CASSLTDREETQYF,TGTGCCAGCAGCCTAACGGACAGGGAAGAGACCCAGTACTTC,-,TRBD1,TRBJ2-5,TRBV3-1/TRBV3-2
CASSQGTGGNQPQHF,TGCGCCAGCAGCCAAGGGACAGGAGGTAATCAGCCCCAGCATTTT,-,TRBD1,TRBJ1-5,TRBV4-3
CASGLETVEGSYNEQFF,TGTGCTAGTGGTTTGGAGACAGTAGAAGGGTCCTACAATGAGCAGTTCTTC,-,-,TRBJ2-1,TRBV12-5
CASSPLSFGGATNEKLFF,TGTGCCAGCTCACCACTCTCTTTTGGAGGGGCAACTAATGAAAAACTGTTTTTT,-,-,TRBJ1-4,TRBV18
CASSQDGTEEQYF,TGCGCCAGCAGCCAAGATGGAACGGAGGAGCAGTACTTC,-,-,TRBJ2-7,TRBV4-3
CASSGQGGDQPQHF,TGTGCCAGCAGTGGGCAGGGTGGAGATCAGCCCCAGCATTTT,-,-,TRBJ1-5,TRBV2
CASSYSREGTGELFF,TGTGCCAGCAGTTACTCCCGGGAGGGCACCGGGGAGCTGTTTTTT,-,TRBD2,TRBJ2-2,TRBV6-2/TRBV6-3
CASKRGLPSQYF,TGTGCCAGCAAAAGGGGGCTTCCGTCCCAGTACTTC,-,TRBD1,TRBJ2-5,TRBV5-8
CASRTSGGLQETQYF,TGTGCCAGCAGAACTAGCGGGGGGCTACAAGAGACCCAGTACTTC,-,TRBD2,TRBJ2-5,TRBV5-6
CATSRSGGYGYTF,TGTGCCACCAGCAGATCAGGGGGCTATGGCTACACCTTC,-,TRBD1,TRBJ1-2,TRBV15
CATRDRQNMRYEQYF,TGTGCCACCCGGGACAGGCAAAACATGCGCTACGAGCAGTACTTC,-,TRBD1,TRBJ2-7,TRBV19
CASSLGDRGREQYF,TGTGCCAGCAGCTTAGGGGACAGGGGGCGGGAGCAGTACTTC,many,TRBD1,TRBJ2-7,TRBV11-2
CASSHLSGANTGELFF,TGTGCCAGCAGCCATCTTAGCGGGGCGAACACCGGGGAGCTGTTTTTT,-,TRBD2,TRBJ2-2,TRBV3-1/TRBV3-2
CASSEGRDREKLFF,TGTGCCAGCAGTGAGGGGCGGGACAGGGAAAAACTGTTTTTT,-,TRBD1,TRBJ1-4,TRBV9
CASSTTGIGGYTF,TGTGCCAGCAGCACCACAGGAATTGGTGGCTACACCTTC,once,-,TRBJ1-2,TRBV7-3
CASSLPGGYEQYF,TGTGCCAGCAGTCTCCCGGGAGGCTACGAGCAGTACTTC,-,TRBD2,TRBJ2-7,TRBV6-2/TRBV6-3
CATSDSPVGPQHF,TGTGCCACCAGTGACTCCCCGGTCGGGCCCCAGCATTTT,once,-,TRBJ1-5,TRBV24-1
CASSLYDPGPLGYTF,TGTGCCAGCAGCCTATATGACCCAGGGCCCCTTGGCTACACCTTC,-,-,TRBJ1-2,TRBV7-2
CASSLFGTGVNTEAFF,TGTGCCAGCAGCTTATTTGGGACAGGGGTGAACACTGAAGCTTTCTTT,-,TRBD1,TRBJ1-1,TRBV7-3
CASSFGGLAVYNEQFF,TGTGCCAGCAGCTTTGGGGGACTAGCGGTGTACAATGAGCAGTTCTTC,once,TRBD2,TRBJ2-1,TRBV11-2
CASSQPGTTDSPLHF,TGTGCCAGCAGCCAACCCGGGACAACTGATTCACCCCTCCACTTT,-,-,TRBJ1-6,TRBV4-2
CASSLGTGGWNEQFF,TGTGCCAGCAGCCTCGGGACAGGGGGCTGGAATGAGCAGTTCTTC,-,TRBD1,TRBJ2-1,TRBV6-4
CASNTPGLAGGLNEQFF,TGCGCCAGCAACACCCCGGGACTAGCGGGGGGGCTTAATGAGCAGTTCTTC,-,TRBD2,TRBJ2-1,TRBV10-2
CASSFDWEGAGNTIYF,TGTGCCAGCAGCTTCGATTGGGAAGGGGCTGGAAACACCATATATTTT,-,-,TRBJ1-3,TRBV5-6
CASSPAGGLGNTIYF,TGCGCCAGCAGCCCGGCCGGTGGGCTCGGAAACACCATATATTTT,-,-,TRBJ1-3,TRBV4-3
CASSGQGEGQPQHF,TGTGCCAGCAGCGGGCAGGGGGAAGGACAGCCCCAGCATTTT,-,TRBD1,TRBJ1-5,TRBV9
CASSPFTGAGAPADEQFF,TGTGCCAGCTCACCATTTACTGGGGCGGGGGCCCCAGCAGATGAGCAGTTCTTC,-,-,TRBJ2-1,TRBV18
CASSFQDRPLDPTEAFF,TGTGCCAGCAGCTTCCAGGACAGACCCCTTGACCCCACTGAAGCTTTCTTT,few,-,TRBJ1-1,TRBV11-2
CASSQEYRGGIHADTQYF,TGTGCCAGCAGCCAAGAATACAGGGGTGGGATACATGCAGATACGCAGTATTTT,-,TRBD1,TRBJ2-3,TRBV3-1/TRBV3-2
CASSFLGEDGYTF,TGTGCCAGCAGCTTTTTAGGGGAGGATGGCTACACCTTC,-,-,TRBJ1-2,TRBV7-9
CASSLSAQGDTQYF,TGTGCCAGCAGTTTATCGGCACAGGGGGATACGCAGTATTTT,-,TRBD1,TRBJ2-3,TRBV28
CASSSTGGENEQYF,TGCGCCAGCAGTTCGACAGGGGGCGAGAACGAGCAGTACTTC,-,TRBD1,TRBJ2-7,TRBV5-1
CASSRTGGTEAFF,TGTGCCAGCAGCCGGACAGGAGGGACTGAAGCTTTCTTT,-,TRBD1,TRBJ1-1,TRBV7-2
CASSRRTGGFYEQYF,TGTGCCAGCAGCCGACGGACAGGGGGTTTTTACGAGCAGTACTTC,-,TRBD1,TRBJ2-7,TRBV5-8
CASSIRGLSSGANVLTF,TGTGCCAGTAGTATAAGGGGATTAAGCTCTGGGGCCAACGTCCTGACTTTC,-,-,TRBJ2-6,TRBV19
CASSPPGQGLNYEQYF,TGTGCCAGCTCACCCCCCGGACAGGGACTGAACTACGAGCAGTACTTC,-,TRBD1,TRBJ2-7,TRBV18
CATSREIRANYGYTF,TGTGCCACCAGCAGAGAGATAAGAGCTAACTATGGCTACACCTTC,-,-,TRBJ1-2,TRBV15
CASSPDRAMNTEAFF,TGTGCCAGCAGCCCAGACAGGGCTATGAACACTGAAGCTTTCTTT,-,TRBD1,TRBJ1-1,TRBV6-2/TRBV6-3
CASSRVTGINGNTIYF,TGTGCCAGCTCACGGGTGACAGGGATTAACGGAAACACCATATATTTT,-,TRBD1,TRBJ1-3,TRBV18
CATSRSLPEAQYF,TGTGCCACCTCCCGAAGCCTCCCCGAGGCCCAGTACTTC,-,-,TRBJ2-5,TRBV19
CASSPMGGPVSDTQYF,TGTGCCAGCAGCCCGATGGGGGGGCCAGTCTCAGATACGCAGTATTTT,few,-,TRBJ2-3,TRBV13
CSVDWGEDEQYF,TGCAGCGTTGATTGGGGGGAGGACGAGCAGTACTTC,-,-,TRBJ2-7,TRBV29-1
CASSSDPTGGAGKPQHF,TGTGCCAGCAGCTCAGACCCTACAGGGGGCGCGGGTAAGCCCCAGCATTTT,-,TRBD1,TRBJ1-5,TRBV7-9
CASSPGEVGYGYTF,TGCGCCAGCAGCCCGGGTGAGGTCGGATATGGCTACACCTTC,-,-,TRBJ1-2,TRBV5-1
CATSRDLSRGRGNIQYF,TGTGCCACCAGCAGAGATCTGTCGCGGGGTAGGGGAAACATTCAGTACTTC,-,-,TRBJ2-4,TRBV15